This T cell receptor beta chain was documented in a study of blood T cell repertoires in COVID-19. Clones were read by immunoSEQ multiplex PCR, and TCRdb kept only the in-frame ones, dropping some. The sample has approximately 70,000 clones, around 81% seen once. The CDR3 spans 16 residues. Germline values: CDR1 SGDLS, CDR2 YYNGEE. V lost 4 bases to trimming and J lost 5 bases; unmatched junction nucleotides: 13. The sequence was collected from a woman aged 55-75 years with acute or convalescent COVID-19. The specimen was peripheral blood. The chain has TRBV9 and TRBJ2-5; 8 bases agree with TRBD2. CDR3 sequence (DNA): TGTGCCAGCAGCCCCCTCCTAGGTAGCGGGGTTGAGACCCAGTACTTC. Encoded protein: CASSPLLGSGVETQYF.